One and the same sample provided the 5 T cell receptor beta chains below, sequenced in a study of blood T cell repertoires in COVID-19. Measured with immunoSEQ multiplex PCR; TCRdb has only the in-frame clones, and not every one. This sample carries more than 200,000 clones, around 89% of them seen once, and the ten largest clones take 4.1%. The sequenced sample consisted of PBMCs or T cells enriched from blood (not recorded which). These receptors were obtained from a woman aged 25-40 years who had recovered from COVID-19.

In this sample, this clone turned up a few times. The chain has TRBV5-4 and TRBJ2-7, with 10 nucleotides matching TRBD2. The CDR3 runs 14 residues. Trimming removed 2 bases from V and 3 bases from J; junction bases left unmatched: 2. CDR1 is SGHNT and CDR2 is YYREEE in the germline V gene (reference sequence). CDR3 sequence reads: CASSLAGGRYEQYF. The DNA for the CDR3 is TGTGCCAGCAGCTTAGCGGGAGGGCGCTACGAGCAGTACTTC.

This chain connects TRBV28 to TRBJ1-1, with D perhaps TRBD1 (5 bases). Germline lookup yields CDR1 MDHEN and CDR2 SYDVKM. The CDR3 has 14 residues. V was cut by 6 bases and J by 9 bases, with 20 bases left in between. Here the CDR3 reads CASRPSGAQSKAFF. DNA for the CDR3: TGTGCCAGCAGACCTAGCGGGGCTCAATCCAAAGCTTTCTTT.

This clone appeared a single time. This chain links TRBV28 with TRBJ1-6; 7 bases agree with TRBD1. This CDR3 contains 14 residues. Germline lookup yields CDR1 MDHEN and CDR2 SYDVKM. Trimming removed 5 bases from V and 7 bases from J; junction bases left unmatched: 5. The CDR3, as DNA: TGTGCCAGCAGTCCGGGACAGCCAAATTCACCCCTCCACTTT. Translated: CASSPGQPNSPLHF.

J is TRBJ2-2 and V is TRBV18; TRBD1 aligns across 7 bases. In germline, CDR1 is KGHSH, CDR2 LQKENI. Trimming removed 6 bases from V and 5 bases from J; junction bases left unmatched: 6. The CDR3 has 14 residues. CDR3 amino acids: CASSRQGRTGELFF. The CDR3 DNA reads TGTGCCAGCTCCCGACAGGGACGGACCGGGGAGCTGTTTTTT.

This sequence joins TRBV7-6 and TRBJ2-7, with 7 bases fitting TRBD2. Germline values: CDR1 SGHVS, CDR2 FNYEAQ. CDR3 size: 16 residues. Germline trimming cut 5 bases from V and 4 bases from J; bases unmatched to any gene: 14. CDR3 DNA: TGTGCCAGCAGCCCAGCTAGCGGAGCAGTTGTATACGAGCAGTACTTC. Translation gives CASSPASGAVVYEQYF.